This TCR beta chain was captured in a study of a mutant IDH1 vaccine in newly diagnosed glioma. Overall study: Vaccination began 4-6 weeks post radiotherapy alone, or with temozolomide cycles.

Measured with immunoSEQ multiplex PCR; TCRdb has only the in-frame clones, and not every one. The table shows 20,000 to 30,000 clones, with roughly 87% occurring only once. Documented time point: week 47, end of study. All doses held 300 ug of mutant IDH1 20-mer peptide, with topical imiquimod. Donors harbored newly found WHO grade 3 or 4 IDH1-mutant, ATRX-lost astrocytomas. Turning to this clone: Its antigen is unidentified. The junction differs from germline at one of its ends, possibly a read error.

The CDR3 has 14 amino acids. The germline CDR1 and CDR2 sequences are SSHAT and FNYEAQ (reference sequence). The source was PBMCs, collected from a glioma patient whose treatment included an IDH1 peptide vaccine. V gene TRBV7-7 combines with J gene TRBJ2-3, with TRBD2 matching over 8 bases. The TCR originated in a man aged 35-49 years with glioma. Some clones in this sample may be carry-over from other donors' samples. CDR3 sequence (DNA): TGTGCTAGCAGCTTGACTAGCGGCACAGATACGCAGTATTTT. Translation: CASSLTSGTDTQYF.